A selection of T cell receptor beta chains follows, all from one sample in a study of shared clonotypes between healthy human individuals. This table comes from immunoSEQ multiplex PCR, and its TCRdb copy is limited to in-frame clones, with some not included. The table lists some 2.1 million clones, 90% to 95% of them singletons, with under 0.15% in the top ten. Material for sequencing was naive CD4+ T cells sorted from blood. These receptors were collected from a young man in good health. Both conserved end residues are part of each CDR3. A D gene is named only where the DNA matches it firmly. Rows give clone size only sometimes, using once, few, many, or a class for an expanded clone.

18 | TRBJ2-1 | TRBV7-7 | once | TRBD2 | TGTGCTAGCAGCTTAACTAGCGGGAGGGTTAGATCCTACAATGAGCAGTTCTTC | CASSLTSGRVRSYNEQFF
13 | TRBJ1-5 | TRBV10-2 | - | TRBD1 | TGCGCCAGCAGTCGGACAGGGAGTCAGCCCCAGCATTTT | CASSRTGSQPQHF
15 | TRBJ2-5 | TRBV5-1 | - | - | TGCGCCAGCAGCTTGGAAGGGACATACCAAGAGACCCAGTACTTC | CASSLEGTYQETQYF
12 | TRBJ2-1 | TRBV29-1 | - | TRBD2 | TGCAGCGTTTCCGGGAGGGTTGATGAGCAGTTCTTC | CSVSGRVDEQFF
19 | TRBJ2-3 | TRBV2 | - | - | TGTGCCAGCAGTGAATTTCGCGGGCGCGGCGAATTTGTCACCGATACGCAGTATTTT | CASSEFRGRGEFVTDTQYF
15 | TRBJ2-1 | TRBV10-3 | - | - | TGTGCCATCAGCCAAGACCCCCCGGGGGCGGATGAGCAGTTCTTC | CAISQDPPGADEQFF
16 | TRBJ1-6 | TRBV27 | - | - | TGTGCCAGCAGTTTCGGAAAGGGTAGCTCGAATTCACCCCTCCACTTT | CASSFGKGSSNSPLHF
15 | TRBJ2-5 | TRBV7-2 | - | - | TGTGCCAGCAGCTTGGGTGGCAGGGGTCAAGAGACCCAGTACTTC | CASSLGGRGQETQYF
14 | TRBJ2-5 | TRBV6-6 | - | - | TGTGCCAGCAGTCTAGGACTGTTCCAAGAGACCCAGTACTTC | CASSLGLFQETQYF
16 | TRBJ2-3 | TRBV6-1 | - | - | TGTGCCAGCAGTGGATCGACAGGAAGTGGCACAGATACGCAGTATTTT | CASSGSTGSGTDTQYF
12 | TRBJ1-2 | TRBV6-1 | - | - | TGTGCCAGCAGTGATGGCAACTATGGCTACACCTTC | CASSDGNYGYTF
15 | TRBJ2-7 | TRBV7-2 | - | TRBD2 | TGTGCCAGCAGCCGGGGACTACTCACAACCTACGAGCAGTACTTC | CASSRGLLTTYEQYF
14 | TRBJ2-2 | TRBV10-3 | - | TRBD1 | TGTGCCATCAAAGGACAGGGGGCGACCGGGGAGCTGTTTTTT | CAIKGQGATGELFF
14 | TRBJ2-7 | TRBV7-2 | - | TRBD1 | TGTGCCAGCAGCTTAGGCAGGGGGCGCGACGAGCAGTACTTC | CASSLGRGRDEQYF
16 | TRBJ1-1 | TRBV5-6 | - | TRBD1 | TGTGCCAGCAGCTTGGGAAGACAGGGGCCCCTTCCTGAAGCTTTCTTT | CASSLGRQGPLPEAFF
15 | TRBJ2-3 | TRBV6-5 | - | TRBD1 | TGTGCCAGCAGCCGGACAGGGGGCATCACAGATACGCAGTATTTT | CASSRTGGITDTQYF
14 | TRBJ2-7 | TRBV5-1 | - | TRBD2 | TGCGCCAGCAGCTTGGCGGGAGGGCCGTACGAGCAGTACTTC | CASSLAGGPYEQYF
17 | TRBJ2-7 | TRBV5-5 | - | - | TGTGCCAGCAACCCTTGGAGAGGCAGCAGCAACTCCTACGAGCAGTACTTC | CASNPWRGSSNSYEQYF
15 | TRBJ2-2 | TRBV19 | - | TRBD2 | TGTGCCAGTAGTACTCTAGCGGAGAACACCGGGGAGCTGTTTTTT | CASSTLAENTGELFF
16 | TRBJ2-7 | TRBV19 | - | - | TGTGCCAGTAGTCTGGGCAGAGAATTCCTCCTCTACGAGCAGTACTTC | CASSLGREFLLYEQYF
16 | TRBJ1-5 | TRBV6-5 | once | - | TGTGCCAGCAGTTCCCTTTCGGTCAGTGGCAATCAGCCCCAGCATTTT | CASSSLSVSGNQPQHF
15 | TRBJ2-6 | TRBV18 | - | - | TGTGCCAGCTCCCCCTCTGGGGCTGGGGCCAACGTCCTGACTTTC | CASSPSGAGANVLTF
16 | TRBJ2-1 | TRBV28 | - | TRBD2 | TGTGCCAGCACTGCCGGGACTAGCGGGCGGAGGAATGAGCAGTTCTTC | CASTAGTSGRRNEQFF
12 | TRBJ1-2 | TRBV6-1 | - | - | TGTGCCAGCAATGAAGCTAACTATGGCTACACCTTC | CASNEANYGYTF
11 | TRBJ2-1 | TRBV5-4 | - | - | TGTGCCAGCAGTCTTTTCAATGAGCAGTTCTTC | CASSLFNEQFF
20 | TRBJ2-1 | TRBV28 | - | TRBD2 | TGTGCCAGCAGTTTGTTGGGACTAGCGGGGGCCCGAGGCTCCTACAATGAGCAGTTCTTC | CASSLLGLAGARGSYNEQFF
15 | TRBJ1-4 | TRBV5-1 | - | - | TGCGCCAGCAGCTTGGAGGCACCAACTAATGAAAAACTGTTTTTT | CASSLEAPTNEKLFF
13 | TRBJ2-1 | TRBV28 | once | - | TGTGCCAGCAGTTTAACCGCCGGGAATGAGCAGTTCTTC | CASSLTAGNEQFF
17 | TRBJ2-2 | TRBV7-9 | - | - | TGTGCCAGCAGCTGGATTCGAGGGTTCGCGAACACCGGGGAGCTGTTTTTT | CASSWIRGFANTGELFF
15 | TRBJ2-3 | TRBV30 | few | - | TGTGCCTGGAGCCATGCGGGGGCGCGCACAGATACGCAGTATTTT | CAWSHAGARTDTQYF
14 | TRBJ1-6 | TRBV30 | - | - | TGTGCCTGGAGAGGAATCTCCTATAATTCACCCCTCCACTTT | CAWRGISYNSPLHF
15 | TRBJ2-7 | TRBV7-9 | - | TRBD2 | TGTGCCAGCAGCTCGAGCGGGAGGGCCTTCTACGAGCAGTACTTC | CASSSSGRAFYEQYF
16 | TRBJ1-1 | TRBV18 | - | - | TGTGCCAGCTCGCCGACAGAACTGAGGATGAACACTGAAGCTTTCTTT | CASSPTELRMNTEAFF
11 | TRBJ1-6 | TRBV29-1 | - | - | TGCAGCGCTGACCCGGGCCCCCCCCTCCACTTT | CSADPGPPLHF
13 | TRBJ1-2 | TRBV18 | - | - | TGTGCCAGCTCACAAGACACGGAGGGCGGCTACACCTTC | CASSQDTEGGYTF
14 | TRBJ1-3 | TRBV19 | - | TRBD1 | TGTGCCAGTAGTACAGGGGGCCTTGGAAACACCATATATTTT | CASSTGGLGNTIYF
15 | TRBJ2-3 | TRBV6-5 | - | - | TGTGCCAGCAGCCGAGGGGGGCCGTTCTCAGATACGCAGTATTTT | CASSRGGPFSDTQYF
13 | TRBJ2-2 | TRBV2 | - | - | TGTGCCAGCAGTGGGAATAGCGCCGGGGAGCTGTTTTTT | CASSGNSAGELFF
15 | TRBJ1-4 | TRBV18 | - | - | TGTGCCAGCTCAGCAGGGGTTGCAACTAATGAAAAACTGTTTTTT | CASSAGVATNEKLFF
13 | TRBJ1-5 | TRBV7-2 | - | - | TGTGCCAGCAGCTCCTCGTTAGATCAGCCCCAGCATTTT | CASSSSLDQPQHF
16 | TRBJ1-1 | TRBV5-6 | - | TRBD1 | TGTGCCAGCAGCCGTAGGACAGGCTCACGGAACACTGAAGCTTTCTTT | CASSRRTGSRNTEAFF
15 | TRBJ1-6 | TRBV2 | - | - | TGTGCCAGCAGTGAAGCGGGGGGGCGCGGTTCACCCCTCCACTTT | CASSEAGGRGSPLHF
11 | TRBJ2-1 | TRBV11-1 | - | - | TGTGCCAGCAGCTTGACCAATGAGCAGTTCTTC | CASSLTNEQFF
15 | TRBJ2-3 | TRBV4-3 | - | - | TGCGCCAGCAGCCAAGTTACCTCTAGCACAGATACGCAGTATTTT | CASSQVTSSTDTQYF
12 | TRBJ1-1 | TRBV11-2 | - | - | TGTGCCAGCAGCTTAGTAGCGCCTAAGGCTTTCTTT | CASSLVAPKAFF
15 | TRBJ1-2 | TRBV6-1 | - | - | TGTGCCAGCAGTGCCAAGAACTGGGAAAACTATGGCTACACCTTC | CASSAKNWENYGYTF
16 | TRBJ1-2 | TRBV6-5 | - | TRBD1 | TGTGCCAGCAGTTACGGAGGCAGGGGGACTAACTATGGCTACACCTTC | CASSYGGRGTNYGYTF